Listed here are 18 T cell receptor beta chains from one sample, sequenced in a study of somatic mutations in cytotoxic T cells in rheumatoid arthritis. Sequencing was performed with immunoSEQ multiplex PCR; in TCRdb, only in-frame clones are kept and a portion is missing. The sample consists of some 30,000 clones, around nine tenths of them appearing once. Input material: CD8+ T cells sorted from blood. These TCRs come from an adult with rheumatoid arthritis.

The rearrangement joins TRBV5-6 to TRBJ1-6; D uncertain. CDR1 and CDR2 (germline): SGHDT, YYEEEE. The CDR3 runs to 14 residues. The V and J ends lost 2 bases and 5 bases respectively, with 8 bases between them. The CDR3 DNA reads TGTGCCAGCAGCTTCCCCGCGGATAATTCACCCCTCCACTTT. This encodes CASSFPADNSPLHF.

The CDR3 DNA reads TGTGCCAGCAGCTTAGTAGGGTCAAGTTACGAGCAGTACTTC. Translating it yields CASSLVGSSYEQYF. The V and J genes are TRBV7-9 and TRBJ2-5, with D uncertain. TRBJ2-7 explains the end of the DNA better; the J call may be wrong. Germline V gene lookup returns CDR1 SEHNR and CDR2 FQNEAQ (reference sequence). The CDR3 extends over 14 amino acids.

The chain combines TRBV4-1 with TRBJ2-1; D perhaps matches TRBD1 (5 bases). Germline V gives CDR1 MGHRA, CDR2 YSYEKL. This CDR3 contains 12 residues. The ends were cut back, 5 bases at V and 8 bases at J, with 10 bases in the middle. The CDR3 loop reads CASSFDSYEQFF. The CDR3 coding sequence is TGCGCCAGCAGCTTCGACAGCTATGAGCAGTTCTTC.

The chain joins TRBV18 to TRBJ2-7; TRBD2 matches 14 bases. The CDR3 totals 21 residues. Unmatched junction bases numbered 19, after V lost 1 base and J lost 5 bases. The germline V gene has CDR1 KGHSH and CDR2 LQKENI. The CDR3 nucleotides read TGTGCCAGCTCACCACTCTCTGCCGGGACTAGCGGGAGAGGTCCTCTTGACGAGCAGTACTTC. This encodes CASSPLSAGTSGRGPLDEQYF.

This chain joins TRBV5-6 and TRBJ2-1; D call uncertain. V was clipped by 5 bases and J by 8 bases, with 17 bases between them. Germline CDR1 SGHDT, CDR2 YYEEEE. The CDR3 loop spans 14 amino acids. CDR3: CASSHVRLVDEQFF. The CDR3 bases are TGTGCCAGCAGTCATGTCAGGTTGGTAGATGAGCAGTTCTTC.

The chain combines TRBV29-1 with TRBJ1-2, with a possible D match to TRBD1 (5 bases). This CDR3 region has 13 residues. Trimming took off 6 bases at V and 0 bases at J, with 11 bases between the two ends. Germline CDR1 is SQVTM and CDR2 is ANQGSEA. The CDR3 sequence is CSVIRDSNYGYTF. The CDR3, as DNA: TGCAGCGTGATCCGGGACTCTAACTATGGCTACACCTTC.

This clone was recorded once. The CDR3: CASGTGGKETQYF. The CDR3 DNA reads TGTGCCAGTGGGACAGGGGGCAAAGAGACCCAGTACTTC. J is TRBJ2-5 and V is TRBV28; 12 nucleotides agree with TRBD1. The CDR3 is 13 amino acids. Losses at the gene ends were 9 bases for V and 3 bases for J; bases not matched to a gene: 2. CDR1 and CDR2 from the germline V gene are MDHEN and SYDVKM.

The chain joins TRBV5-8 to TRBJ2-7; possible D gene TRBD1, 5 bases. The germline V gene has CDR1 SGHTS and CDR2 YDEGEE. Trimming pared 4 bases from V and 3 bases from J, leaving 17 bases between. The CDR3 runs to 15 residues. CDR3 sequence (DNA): TGTGCCAGCAGCCTCGTCAGGGAATGGGTCTACGAGCAGTACTTC. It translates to CASSLVREWVYEQYF.

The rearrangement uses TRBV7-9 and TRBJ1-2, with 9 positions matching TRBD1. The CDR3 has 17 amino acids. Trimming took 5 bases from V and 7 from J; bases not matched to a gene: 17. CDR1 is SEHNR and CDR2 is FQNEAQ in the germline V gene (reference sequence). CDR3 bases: TGTGCCAGCAGCGTGTCGGACAGGGGAGACCTATTGCTTGGCTACACCTTC. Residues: CASSVSDRGDLLLGYTF. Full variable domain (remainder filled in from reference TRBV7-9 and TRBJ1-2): DTGVSQNPRHKITKRGQNVTFRCDPISEHNRLYWYRQTLGQGPEFLTYFQNEAQLEKSRLLSDRFSAERPKGSFSTLEIQRTEQGDSAMYLCASSVSDRGDLLLGYTFGSGTRLTVV.

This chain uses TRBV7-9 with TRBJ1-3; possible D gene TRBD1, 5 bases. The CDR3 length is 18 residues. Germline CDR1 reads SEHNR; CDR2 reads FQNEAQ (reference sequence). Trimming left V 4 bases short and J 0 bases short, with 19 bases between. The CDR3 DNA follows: TGTGCCAGCAGCTCCTGGGATGGGGCCTTTAGCTCTGGAAACACCATATATTTT. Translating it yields CASSSWDGAFSSGNTIYF.

The CDR3 sequence: CASSYLAGGEDTQYF. CDR3 in DNA: TGTGCCAGCAGCTACCTAGCGGGAGGTGAGGATACGCAGTATTTT. The rearrangement uses TRBV7-9 and TRBJ2-3; the match to TRBD2 covers 11 bases. Germline lookup yields CDR1 SEHNR and CDR2 FQNEAQ (reference sequence). V lost 4 bases and J lost 6; bases outside the gene matches: 6. The CDR3 is made up of 15 amino acids.

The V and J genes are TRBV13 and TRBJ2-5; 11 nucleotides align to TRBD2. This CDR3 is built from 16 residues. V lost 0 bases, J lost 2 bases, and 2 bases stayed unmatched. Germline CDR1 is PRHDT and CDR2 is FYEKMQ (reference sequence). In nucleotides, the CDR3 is TGTGCCAGCAGCTTAGGAGGGACTAGCGGACAAGAGACCCAGTACTTC. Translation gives CASSLGGTSGQETQYF.

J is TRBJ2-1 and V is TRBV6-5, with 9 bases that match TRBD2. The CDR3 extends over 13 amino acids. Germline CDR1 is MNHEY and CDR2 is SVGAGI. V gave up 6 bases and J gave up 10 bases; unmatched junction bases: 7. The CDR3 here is CASSLGTSREQFF. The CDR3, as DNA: TGTGCCAGCAGCCTCGGGACTAGCCGAGAGCAGTTCTTC.

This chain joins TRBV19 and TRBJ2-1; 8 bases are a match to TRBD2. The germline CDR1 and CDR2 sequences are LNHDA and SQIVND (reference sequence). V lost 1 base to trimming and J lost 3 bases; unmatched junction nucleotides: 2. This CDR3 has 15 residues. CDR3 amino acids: CASSIAGGVYNEQFF. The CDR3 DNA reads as TGTGCCAGTAGTATAGCGGGGGGGGTCTACAATGAGCAGTTCTTC.

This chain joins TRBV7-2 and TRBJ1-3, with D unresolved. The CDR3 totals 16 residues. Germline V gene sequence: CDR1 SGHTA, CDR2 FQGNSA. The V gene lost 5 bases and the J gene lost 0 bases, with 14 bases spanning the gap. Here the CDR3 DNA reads TGTGCCAGCAGCCCTCAACCGGGAGGCTCTGGAAACACCATATATTTT. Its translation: CASSPQPGGSGNTIYF.

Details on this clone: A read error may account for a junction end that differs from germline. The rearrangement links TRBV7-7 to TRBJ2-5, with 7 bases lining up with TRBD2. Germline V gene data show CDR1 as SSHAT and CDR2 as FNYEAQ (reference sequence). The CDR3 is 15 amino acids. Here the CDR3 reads CASSSNGGGQETQYF. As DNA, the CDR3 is TGTGCTAGCAGCTCAAATGGCGGGGGACAAGAGACCCAGTACTTC.

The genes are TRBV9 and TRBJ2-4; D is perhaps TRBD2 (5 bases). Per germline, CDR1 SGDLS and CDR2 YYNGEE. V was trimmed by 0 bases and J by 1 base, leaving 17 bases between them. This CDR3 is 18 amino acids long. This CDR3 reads CASSVDSGLAGAKNIQYF. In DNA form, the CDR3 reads TGTGCCAGCAGCGTAGATAGTGGTCTAGCCGGGGCCAAAAACATTCAGTACTTC.

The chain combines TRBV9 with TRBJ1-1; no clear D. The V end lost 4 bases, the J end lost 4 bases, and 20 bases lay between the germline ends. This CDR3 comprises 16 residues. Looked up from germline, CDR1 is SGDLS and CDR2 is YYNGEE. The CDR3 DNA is TGTGCCAGCAGCCCCCGCGGAACTTTGGTGGGCACTGAAGCTTTCTTT. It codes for CASSPRGTLVGTEAFF. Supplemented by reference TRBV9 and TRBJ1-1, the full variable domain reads DSGVTQTPKHLITATGQRVTLRCSPRSGDLSVYWYQQSLDQGLQFLIQYYNGEERAKGNILERFSAQQFPDLHSELNLSSLELGDSALYFCASSPRGTLVGTEAFFGQGTRLTVV.